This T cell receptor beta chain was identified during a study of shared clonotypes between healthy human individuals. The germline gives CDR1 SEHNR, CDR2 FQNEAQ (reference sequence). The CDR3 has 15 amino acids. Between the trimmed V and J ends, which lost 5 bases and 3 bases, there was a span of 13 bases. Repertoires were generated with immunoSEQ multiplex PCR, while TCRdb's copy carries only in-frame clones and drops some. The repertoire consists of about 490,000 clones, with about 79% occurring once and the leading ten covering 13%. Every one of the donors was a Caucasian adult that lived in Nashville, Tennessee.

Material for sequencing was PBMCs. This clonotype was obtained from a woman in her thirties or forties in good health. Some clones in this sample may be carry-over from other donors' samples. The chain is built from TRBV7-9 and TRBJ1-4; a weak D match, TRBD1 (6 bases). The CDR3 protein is CASSSTGPPNEKLFF. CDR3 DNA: TGTGCCAGCAGCAGTACAGGGCCTCCTAATGAAAAACTGTTTTTT.